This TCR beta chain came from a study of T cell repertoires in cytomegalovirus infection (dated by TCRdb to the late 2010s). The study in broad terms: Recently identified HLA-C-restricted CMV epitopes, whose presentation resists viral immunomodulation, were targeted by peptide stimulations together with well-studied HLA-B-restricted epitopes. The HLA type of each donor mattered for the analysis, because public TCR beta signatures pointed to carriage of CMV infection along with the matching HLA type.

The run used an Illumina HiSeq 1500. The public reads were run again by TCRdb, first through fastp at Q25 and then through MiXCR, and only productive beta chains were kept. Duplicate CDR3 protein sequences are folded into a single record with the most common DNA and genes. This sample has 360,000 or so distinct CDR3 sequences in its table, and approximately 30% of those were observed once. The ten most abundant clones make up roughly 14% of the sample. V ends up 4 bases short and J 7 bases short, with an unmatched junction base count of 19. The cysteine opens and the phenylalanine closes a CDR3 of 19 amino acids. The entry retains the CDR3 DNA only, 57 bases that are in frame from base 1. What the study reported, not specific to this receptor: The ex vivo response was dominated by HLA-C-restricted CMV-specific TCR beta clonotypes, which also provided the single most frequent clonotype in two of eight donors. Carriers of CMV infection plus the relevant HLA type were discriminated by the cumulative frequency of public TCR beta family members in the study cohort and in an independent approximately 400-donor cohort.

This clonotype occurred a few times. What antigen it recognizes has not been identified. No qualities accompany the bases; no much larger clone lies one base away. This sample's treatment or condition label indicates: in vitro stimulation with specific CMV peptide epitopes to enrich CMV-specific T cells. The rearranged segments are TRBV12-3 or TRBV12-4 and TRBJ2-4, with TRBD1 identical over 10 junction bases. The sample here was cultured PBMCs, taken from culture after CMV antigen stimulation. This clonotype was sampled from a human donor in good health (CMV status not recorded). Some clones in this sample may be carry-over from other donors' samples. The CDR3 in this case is CASSSSAGQGIRGWNIQYF. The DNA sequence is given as TGTGCCAGCAGTTCATCTGCGGGACAGGGGATACGGGGCTGGAACATTCAGTACTTC.